The 20 T cell receptor beta chains below were found in one sample sequenced in a study of regulatory T cells in long-lasting Graves disease. The time point: newly diagnosed GD, antithyroid drugs for less than 3 months. The authors made the TCR library using RNA they extracted from PBMCs. Arm-PCR with iRepertoire HTBI primers amplified the CDR3 regions for these TCR beta libraries. A single record per CDR3 protein comes from TCRdb applying MiXCR to the multiplex PCR reads. Of 350,000 to 500,000 distinct CDR3 sequences in the sample, roughly 15% were seen once. The sample was also linked to a second study, of T cells in Graves' hyperthyroidism and ophthalmopathy.

The sequences come from peripheral blood mononuclear cells (PBMCs), collected at new diagnosis, from a patient treated with antithyroid drugs. These receptors were obtained from a young woman with Graves disease.

This clonotype has ten or more counts. The J gene is TRBJ2-1, the V gene TRBV30; D is ambiguous. The CDR3 extends over 14 amino acids. V was pared by 2 bases and J by 4 bases, with 12 bases between. CDR1 is GTSNPN, CDR2 SVGIG, per germline (reference sequence). The CDR3 bases are TGTGCCTGGAGTTTTAGTGACATTTACAATGAGCAGTTCTTC. Translating it yields CAWSFSDIYNEQFF.

Many counts were recorded for this clonotype. The chain employs TRBV5-1 and TRBJ2-1, with 10 bases fitting TRBD2. The CDR3 consists of 15 residues. The germline gives CDR1 SGHRS, CDR2 YFSETQ. With V trimmed by 5 bases and J by 6 bases, 8 bases remained unmatched. Here the CDR3 reads CASRQAGGPINEQFF. CDR3 in DNA: TGCGCCAGCAGACAAGCGGGAGGGCCGATCAATGAGCAGTTCTTC.

This clonotype was seen repeatedly, ten times or more. The chain employs TRBV18 and TRBJ2-1, with 11 bases identical to TRBD2. The CDR3 is made up of 16 amino acids. CDR1 and CDR2 (germline): KGHSH, LQKENI. Trimming at V came to 0 bases and at J to 9 bases, leaving 7 bases not matched to a gene. This chain's CDR3 is CASSPPELAGGGEQFF. Written as DNA, the CDR3 is TGTGCCAGCTCACCACCGGAGCTAGCGGGAGGAGGTGAGCAGTTCTTC.

This clonotype was counted between two and nine times. The V gene is TRBV29-1, the J gene TRBJ1-2, with a tentative D call TRBD1 (5 bases). Germline V lookup: CDR1 SQVTM, CDR2 ANQGSEA. CDR3 length: 14 amino acids. V was pared by 7 bases and J by 4 bases, with 19 bases between. In DNA, the CDR3 is TGCAGCGCAGATGGGACTCCAAGGGGCTATGGCTACACCTTC. Translation: CSADGTPRGYGYTF. The entire variable domain, with the rest obtained from reference TRBV29-1 and TRBJ1-2, is as follows: SAVISQKPSRDICQRGTSLTIQCQVDSQVTMMFWYRQQPGQSLTLIATANQGSEATYESGFVIDKFPISRPNLTFSTLTVSNMSPEDSSIYLCSADGTPRGYGYTFGSGTRLTVV.

This clonotype was seen only a few times. The chain employs TRBV30 and TRBJ1-4, with TRBD1 identical over 8 bases. J lost 8 bases, V lost 2 bases, and 10 bases had no gene match. Per the germline V gene, CDR1 is GTSNPN and CDR2 is SVGIG (reference sequence). The length of the CDR3 is 15 residues. The DNA of the CDR3 is TGTGCCTGGAGTTTAGGGGGGACAGGCGGGGAAAAACTGTTTTTT. As protein: CAWSLGGTGGEKLFF.

V and J are TRBV28 and TRBJ2-2; D might be TRBD1 (5 bases). CDR1 is MDHEN, CDR2 SYDVKM, per germline. Trimming pared 8 bases from V and 6 bases from J, leaving 10 bases between. This CDR3 spans 12 amino acids. The CDR3 DNA sequence: TGTGCCAGCGTCCAGGGTGCCGGGGAGCTGTTTTTT. Its translation is CASVQGAGELFF.

This chain uses TRBV12-3 or TRBV12-4 with TRBJ2-3, with 7 positions matching TRBD2. With the DNA end fitting TRBJ2-7 better, the J assignment may be wrong. The CDR3 sequence is 14 residues long. CDR3 nucleotide sequence: TGTGCCAGCAGCCAAGATCTAGCGGTCAATGAGCAGTACTTC. Its protein product is CASSQDLAVNEQYF.

This sequence joins TRBV6-2 or TRBV6-3 and TRBJ2-1, with TRBD2 as a possible D gene (7 bases). The CDR3 consists of 14 residues. Germline lookup yields CDR1 MNHEY and CDR2 SVGEGT. Trimming removed 6 bases from V and 5 bases from J, with 14 bases in between. CDR3 region: CASRRGGIHNEQFF. The CDR3 region has the DNA TGTGCCAGCAGGAGGGGGGGAATCCACAATGAGCAGTTCTTC.

This clonotype appeared a few times. The CDR3 reads CASSLSPTGLLNTGELFF. The CDR3 DNA reads TGTGCCAGCAGCTTATCCCCGACAGGGCTCCTGAACACCGGGGAGCTGTTTTTT. This sequence joins TRBV7-3 and TRBJ2-2; TRBD1 agrees at 7 bases. The CDR3 consists of 18 residues. V lost 2 bases and J lost 1; bases outside the gene matches: 10. Germline values: CDR1 SGHTA, CDR2 FQGTGA.

This clonotype occurred many times. This rearrangement joins TRBV7-2 to TRBJ1-1, with TRBD1 matching over 8 bases. CDR3 length: 16 amino acids. Germline V gene sequence: CDR1 SGHTA, CDR2 FQGNSA. V shed 3 bases, J shed 4 bases, and the junction held 10 bases outside the gene matches. The CDR3 DNA reads as TGTGCCAGCAGCTTGAACAGGGGGGACATGGGCACTGAAGCTTTCTTT. Translated: CASSLNRGDMGTEAFF.

Points on this clonotype: A single base separates this from a much larger clone, so it may be a read error. The V call is TRBV6-1, the J call TRBJ2-7, with a weak D call TRBD1 (5 bases). Germline lookup yields CDR1 MNHNS and CDR2 SASEGT. This CDR3 contains 15 residues. The ends were cut back, 3 bases at V and 7 bases at J, with 19 bases in the middle. CDR3 sequence: CASSDPGQGYNEQYF. The CDR3 bases are TGTGCCAGCAGTGACCCAGGGCAGGGATACAATGAGCAGTACTTC.

The CDR3 DNA reads TGTGCCAGCAGAAGACTAGCGGGAGTTTTCCACACCGGGGAGCTGTTTTTT. As protein: CASRRLAGVFHTGELFF. The chain has TRBV6-1 and TRBJ2-2, with 12 positions matching TRBD2. With 6 bases clipped from V and 3 bases from J, the junction kept 8 bases outside the gene matches. The CDR3 contains 17 residues. Germline V lookup: CDR1 MNHNS, CDR2 SASEGT.

In this sample, this clonotype turned up many times. The rearrangement joins TRBV7-6 to TRBJ2-5; TRBD2 matches 10 bases. V trimming: 2 bases; J trimming: 5 bases; junction bases outside the gene matches: 8. CDR1 and CDR2 from the germline V gene are SGHVS and FNYEAQ. The CDR3 covers 16 residues. The CDR3 sequence: CASSLRAGGPGETQYF. The DNA for the CDR3 is TGTGCCAGCAGCTTACGAGCGGGAGGGCCGGGGGAGACCCAGTACTTC.

The sample holds many counts of this clonotype. The chain couples TRBV28 to TRBJ2-1; 14 bases fit TRBD2. The germline V gene has CDR1 MDHEN and CDR2 SYDVKM. The CDR3 runs 22 residues. V gave up 2 bases and J gave up 7 bases; unmatched junction bases: 22. CDR3 sequence reads: CASSLLHSGTSGRWDGRNEQFF. The CDR3 bases are TGTGCCAGCAGTTTACTCCATTCCGGGACTAGCGGGAGATGGGACGGAAGGAATGAGCAGTTCTTC.

The chain uses TRBV6-1 and TRBJ1-4; 7 nucleotides line up with TRBD1. Germline CDR1 MNHNS, CDR2 SASEGT. V gave up 6 bases and J gave up 8 bases; unmatched junction bases: 6. This CDR3 contains 13 residues. CDR3: CASRETGSEKLFF. As DNA, the CDR3 is TGTGCCAGCAGAGAGACAGGGAGCGAAAAACTGTTTTTT.

There are a few counts of this clonotype. This chain links TRBV29-1 with TRBJ2-3; 8 bases map to TRBD2. The CDR3 length is 14 residues. Germline trimming cut 3 bases from V and 4 bases from J; bases unmatched to any gene: 6. Germline lookup yields CDR1 SQVTM and CDR2 ANQGSEA. CDR3 sequence: CSVEVAGSADTQYF. The CDR3 DNA sequence: TGCAGCGTTGAGGTAGCGGGAAGCGCAGATACGCAGTATTTT.

The gene calls are TRBV20-1 and TRBJ1-5; 7 bases align to TRBD1. There are 17 residues in the CDR3. From germline, CDR1 is DFQATT and CDR2 SNEGSKA (reference sequence). Unmatched junction bases numbered 8, after V lost 0 bases and J lost 0 bases. In DNA form, the CDR3 reads TGCAGTGCTAGAGATGACAGGGCATCCTATAGCAATCAGCCCCAGCATTTT. Amino acid sequence: CSARDDRASYSNQPQHF.

The CDR3 bases are TGCAGCGTGGAAAAGAACTATGGCTACACCTTC. It translates to CSVEKNYGYTF. The rearrangement uses TRBV29-1 and TRBJ1-2; D is unresolved. The CDR3 loop spans 11 amino acids. Germline V lookup: CDR1 SQVTM, CDR2 ANQGSEA. V was trimmed by 6 bases and J by 2 bases, leaving 7 bases between them.

The V and J genes are TRBV12-5 and TRBJ2-2; 9 nucleotides line up with TRBD1. CDR3 length equals 17 residues. Germline V lookup: CDR1 LGHNT, CDR2 FRNRAP. V shed 0 bases and J 2 bases; nucleotides not matched to a gene: 4. The chain's CDR3 is CASGLVLQGANTGELFF. CDR3 sequence (DNA): TGTGCTAGTGGTTTGGTACTACAGGGGGCAAACACCGGGGAGCTGTTTTTT.

This clonotype appeared many times. V gene TRBV7-9 combines with J gene TRBJ2-1; 11 bases align to TRBD2. Losses at the gene ends were 6 bases for V and 0 bases for J; bases not matched to a gene: 10. The CDR3 sequence is 18 residues long. Germline V CDR1 and CDR2: SEHNR, FQNEAQ (reference sequence). The CDR3 bases are TGTGCCAGCAGTTCCGGGCCAGGGACTAGCGGCTCCTACAATGAGCAGTTCTTC. Protein: CASSSGPGTSGSYNEQFF.